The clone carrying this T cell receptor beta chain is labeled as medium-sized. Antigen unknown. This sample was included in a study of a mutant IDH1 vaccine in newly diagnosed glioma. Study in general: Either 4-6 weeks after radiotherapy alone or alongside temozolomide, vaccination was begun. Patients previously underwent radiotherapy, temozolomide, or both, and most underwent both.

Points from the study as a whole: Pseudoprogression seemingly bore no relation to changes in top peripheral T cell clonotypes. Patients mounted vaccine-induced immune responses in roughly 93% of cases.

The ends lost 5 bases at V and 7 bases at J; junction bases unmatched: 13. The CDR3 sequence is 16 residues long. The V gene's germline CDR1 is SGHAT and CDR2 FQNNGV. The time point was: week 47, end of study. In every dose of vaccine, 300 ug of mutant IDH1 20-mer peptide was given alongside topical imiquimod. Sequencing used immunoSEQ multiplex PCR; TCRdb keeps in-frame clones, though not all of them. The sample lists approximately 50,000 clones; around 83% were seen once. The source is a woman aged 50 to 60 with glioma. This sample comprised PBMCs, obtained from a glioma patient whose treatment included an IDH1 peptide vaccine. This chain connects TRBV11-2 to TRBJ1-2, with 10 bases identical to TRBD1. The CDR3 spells CASSGDLTGGAAGYTF. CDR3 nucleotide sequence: TGTGCCAGCAGCGGCGACCTGACAGGGGGCGCGGCTGGCTACACCTTC.